Below, 17 T cell receptor beta chains from the same sample are listed, as sequenced in a study of chemoradiotherapy in HPV16-positive cancers. TCRdb's table, derived via immunoSEQ multiplex PCR, lists solely in-frame clones and lacks some. The data show tens of thousands of clones, around nine tenths seen once. The material sequenced was blood, taken from a patient who underwent chemoradiotherapy. The source is a human donor with HPV-associated anogenital cancer.

This rearrangement joins TRBV4-3 to TRBJ2-5; TRBD2 matches 7 bases. There are 15 residues in the CDR3. V gave up 4 bases and J gave up 5 bases; unmatched junction bases: 10. CDR1 is LGHNA and CDR2 is YSLEER in the germline V gene. Here the CDR3 reads CASSRFVGGDETQYF. In DNA form, the CDR3 reads TGCGCCAGCAGCCGATTTGTTGGGGGGGATGAGACCCAGTACTTC.

This clone was found a few times. Mismatch with germline at one junction end may stem from a read error. J is TRBJ1-3 and V is TRBV27; D ambiguous. Germline assignment: CDR1 MNHEY and CDR2 SMNVEV (reference sequence). This CDR3 has 16 residues. CDR3 sequence (DNA): TGTGCCAGCAGCCCGCGATCTGGATCGTCTGGAAGCACCATATATTTT. The encoded protein is CASSPRSGSSGSTIYF.

The chain joins TRBV7-6 to TRBJ2-3, with D uncertain. The CDR3 length is 13 residues. V was clipped by 7 bases and J by 0 bases, with 8 bases between them. CDR1 and CDR2 (germline): SGHVS, FNYEAQ. The CDR3 region is CASKPASTDTQYF. The CDR3 coding sequence is TGTGCCAGCAAGCCAGCCAGCACAGATACGCAGTATTTT. Combining the CDR3 with reference TRBV7-6 and TRBJ2-3 gives the whole variable domain GAGVSQSPRYKVTKRGQDVALRCDPISGHVSLYWYRQALGQGPEFLTYFNYEAQQDKSGLPNDRFSAERPEGSISTLTIQRTEQRDSAMYRCASKPASTDTQYFGPGTRLTVL.

This rearrangement joins TRBV19 to TRBJ2-7, with D tentatively TRBD1 (5 bases). V was cut by 1 base and J by 6 bases, with 13 bases left in between. The CDR3 spans 14 residues. Germline-derived CDR1 and CDR2 are LNHDA and SQIVND (reference sequence). CDR3: CASSIGAGMVEQYF. The DNA for the CDR3 is TGTGCCAGTAGTATAGGGGCAGGGATGGTCGAGCAGTACTTC.

This chain connects TRBV10-3 to TRBJ2-7; 9 bases align to TRBD1. The CDR3 runs to 15 residues. The V gene end was trimmed by 7 bases and the J gene end by 3 bases; junction bases not matched to a gene: 10. Looked up from germline, CDR1 is ENHRY and CDR2 is SYGVKD. The CDR3 region has the DNA TGTGCCATCAACTTTCGGACAGGGGCGGGCTACGAGCAGTACTTC. Encoded protein: CAINFRTGAGYEQYF.

V usage is TRBV11-3 and J usage is TRBJ2-3; D is possibly TRBD1 (6 bases). This CDR3 has 13 residues. Germline assignment: CDR1 SGHNT and CDR2 YENEEA. With 4 bases removed from V and 5 bases from J, the gap between germline ends came to 10 bases. CDR3 region: CASSSQGRDTQYF. For the CDR3, the DNA is TGTGCCAGCAGCTCCCAGGGGCGAGATACGCAGTATTTT.

DNA for the CDR3: TGTGCCAGCTCACTGGGACAGATCGGGAACTATGGCTACACCTTC. Protein: CASSLGQIGNYGYTF. This chain joins TRBV18 and TRBJ1-2, with 7 bases fitting TRBD1. The ends lost 4 bases at V and 2 bases at J; junction bases unmatched: 7. This CDR3 is 15 amino acids long. Germline values: CDR1 KGHSH, CDR2 LQKENI.

This rearrangement joins TRBV5-6 to TRBJ2-7; D uncertain. Trimming stripped 0 bases from V and 3 bases from J, with 7 bases between. Germline V gene sequence: CDR1 SGHDT, CDR2 YYEEEE. The CDR3 is 13 residues long. CDR3 nucleotides: TGTGCCAGCAGCTTGGCGAGCTTCTACGAGCAGTACTTC. Translating it yields CASSLASFYEQYF.

V usage is TRBV6-1 and J usage is TRBJ1-2, with D possibly being TRBD1 (5 bases). Germline CDR1 is MNHNS and CDR2 is SASEGT. This CDR3 spans 14 amino acids. Trimming shortened V by 6 bases and J by 4 bases, and 15 bases separated the two germline ends. CDR3 residues: CASSSTAQSYGYTF. CDR3 coding DNA: TGTGCCAGCAGCTCGACAGCCCAAAGCTATGGCTACACCTTC.

The genes are TRBV5-6 and TRBJ2-1, with 7 bases matching TRBD2. The length of the CDR3 is 14 residues. The V segment lost 2 bases and the J segment 7 bases; nucleotides outside the gene matches: 6. Germline V CDR1 and CDR2: SGHDT, YYEEEE. The CDR3 loop reads CASSLTGGINEQFF. CDR3 nucleotides: TGTGCCAGCAGCTTAACGGGGGGTATAAATGAGCAGTTCTTC.

The chain joins TRBV5-5 to TRBJ2-7; a possible D gene is TRBD2 (6 bases). The V end lost 5 bases, the J end lost 6 bases, and 12 bases lay between the germline ends. CDR3 length equals 12 residues. Germline V gene sequence: CDR1 SGHKS, CDR2 YYEKEE (reference sequence). CDR3 in amino acids: CASRPASAEQYF. CDR3 DNA sequence: TGTGCCAGCAGACCCGCTAGCGCCGAGCAGTACTTC.

The genes are TRBV14 and TRBJ1-1; D gene uncertain. In germline, CDR1 is SGHDN, CDR2 FVKESK. Between the trimmed V and J ends, which lost 0 bases and 3 bases, there was a span of 14 bases. This CDR3 has 16 residues. CDR3 in amino acids: CASSQDRWAGDTEAFF. In DNA, the CDR3 is TGTGCCAGCAGCCAAGATCGGTGGGCTGGGGACACTGAAGCTTTCTTT.

This chain joins TRBV4-3 and TRBJ1-5, with D uncertain. The CDR3 totals 15 residues. Trimming left V 0 bases short and J 10 bases short, with 16 bases between. Germline V gene data show CDR1 as LGHNA and CDR2 as YSLEER. The CDR3 DNA reads as TGCGCCAGCAGCCAAGATGCCCGACCCATCAGCCCCCAGCATTTT. This gives the protein CASSQDARPISPQHF.

The chain carries TRBV29-1 and TRBJ1-2; D gene uncertain. V lost 0 bases, J lost 8 bases, and 7 bases lay in between. The CDR3 totals 11 residues. Germline loops: CDR1 SQVTM, CDR2 ANQGSEA. The CDR3 reads CSVEDHNGYTF. The CDR3 DNA sequence: TGCAGCGTTGAAGATCACAACGGCTACACCTTC.

The chain has TRBV4-3 and TRBJ1-2; no firm D call. The length of the CDR3 is 15 residues. With 0 bases removed from V and 5 bases from J, the gap between germline ends came to 13 bases. Germline V CDR1 and CDR2: LGHNA, YSLEER. CDR3 bases: TGCGCCAGCAGCCAAGATCTAGGGCTGGGGTATGGCTACACCTTC. It specifies CASSQDLGLGYGYTF.

This chain connects TRBV7-2 to TRBJ1-2; unclear D gene. The CDR3 runs 16 residues. Germline V gives CDR1 SGHTA, CDR2 FQGNSA. V lost 1 base to trimming and J lost 7 bases, with 19 bases between them. CDR3 sequence: CASSLDVVGGLVGYTF. The DNA for the CDR3 is TGTGCCAGCAGCTTAGACGTCGTGGGAGGGTTAGTTGGCTACACCTTC.

The rearrangement joins TRBV12-5 to TRBJ1-4, with 9 bases that match TRBD1. Looked up from germline, CDR1 is LGHNT and CDR2 is FRNRAP. V lost 6 bases, J lost 7 bases, and 12 bases stayed unmatched. The CDR3 length is 16 residues. CDR3 loop: CASGPGDRDGTEKLFF. CDR3 nucleotide sequence: TGTGCTAGTGGGCCAGGGGACAGGGACGGAACTGAAAAACTGTTTTTT.